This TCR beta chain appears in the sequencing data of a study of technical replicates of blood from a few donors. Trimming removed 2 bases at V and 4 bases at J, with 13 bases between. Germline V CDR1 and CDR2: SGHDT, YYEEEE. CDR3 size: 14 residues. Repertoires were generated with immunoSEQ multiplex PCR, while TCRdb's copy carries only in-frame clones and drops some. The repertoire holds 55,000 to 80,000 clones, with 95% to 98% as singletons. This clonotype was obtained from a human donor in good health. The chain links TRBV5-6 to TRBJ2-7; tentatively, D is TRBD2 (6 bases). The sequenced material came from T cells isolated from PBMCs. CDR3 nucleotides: TGTGCCAGCAGCTTCACTACGGGGGATTACGAGCAGTACTTC. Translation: CASSFTTGDYEQYF.